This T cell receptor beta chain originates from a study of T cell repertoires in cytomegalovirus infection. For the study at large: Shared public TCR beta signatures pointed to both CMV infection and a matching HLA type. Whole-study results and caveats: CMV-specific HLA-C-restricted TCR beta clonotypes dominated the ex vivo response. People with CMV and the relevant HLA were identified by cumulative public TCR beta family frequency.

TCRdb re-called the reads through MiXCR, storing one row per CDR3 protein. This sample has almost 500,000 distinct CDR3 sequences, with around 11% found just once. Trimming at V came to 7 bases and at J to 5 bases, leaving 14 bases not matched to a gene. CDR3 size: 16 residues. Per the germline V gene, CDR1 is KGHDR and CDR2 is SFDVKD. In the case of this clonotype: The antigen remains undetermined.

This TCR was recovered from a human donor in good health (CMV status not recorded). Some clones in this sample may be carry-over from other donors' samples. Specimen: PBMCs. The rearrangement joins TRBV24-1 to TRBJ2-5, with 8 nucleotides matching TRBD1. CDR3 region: CATSSSLTGAGETQYF. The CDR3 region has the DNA TGTGCCACCAGCTCAAGCCTGACAGGGGCGGGTGAGACCCAGTACTTC.